This T cell receptor beta chain derives from a study of T cells after yellow fever vaccination. Study findings and constraints: Detected again after the booster were most primary-vaccination clones, at 96% CD4 and 88% CD8.

As regards this clonotype: What it binds is unknown.

One entry per CDR3 protein results from TCRdb running MiXCR on the 5' RACE reads. The sample gives approximately 550,000 distinct CDR3 sequences, 15% to 20% of which show up once; about 13% is in the top ten. CDR3 size: 13 residues. The V gene's germline CDR1 is MNHNY and CDR2 SVGAGI (reference sequence). V gave up 5 bases and J gave up 9 bases, with 14 bases separating them. The chain couples TRBV6-6 to TRBJ2-1; possibly TRBD1 for D (6 bases). Sequenced material: PBMCs, taken 15 days after the yellow fever booster vaccination. The sequence came from a man between 25 and 39 years old who received the YFV17D yellow fever vaccine. CDR3 region: CASSNRDKSEQFF. CDR3 coding DNA: TGTGCCAGCAGTAACCGGGACAAGAGTGAGCAGTTCTTC.